This entry describes one T cell receptor beta chain. Antigen unknown. As to time point: patch test 1, 2 weeks after DPC sensitization. The treatment was: therapeutic diphenylcyclopropenone sensitization with weekly scalp DPC. CDR1 is SGHTA, CDR2 FQGNSA, per germline. V lost 4 bases and J lost 0; bases outside the gene matches: 6. This CDR3 is built from 17 residues. This entry belongs to a study of human T cells and chemical hapten exposure. Study outcomes and limitations: TCRs above 1 in 1000 frequency stayed constant with DPC sensitization.

TCRdb passed the RACE reads through MiXCR, listing each CDR3 protein once. The sample consists of approximately 350,000 distinct CDR3 sequences, roughly 6.9% of them appearing once. The chain links TRBV7-2 to TRBJ1-4; TRBD1 aligns across 9 bases. The sample here was whole blood, taken in connection with sensitization to the hapten diphenylcyclopropenone (DPC). The receptor was isolated from a woman aged 18-29 years with alopecia areata. Some clones in this sample may be carry-over from other donors' samples. The CDR3 loop is CASSSRDRDATNEKLFF. CDR3 nucleotide sequence: TGTGCCAGCAGCTCACGGGACAGGGATGCAACTAATGAAAAACTGTTTTTT.